This TCR beta chain came from a study of blood T cell repertoires in COVID-19. Whole-study context: COVID-19 samples from acute and convalescent phases originated in the United States, Italy and Spain. Nucleic acid was either cDNA or gDNA, and it came from T cells, B-cell-depleted T cells, or PBMCs.

This clone was found a few times. In the authors' workflow: Amplification of reference gene primers provided the estimated nucleated cell counts. TCRdb's table, derived via immunoSEQ multiplex PCR, lists solely in-frame clones and lacks some. From that table come the V and J calls and clone size; the DNA was used to work out D and trimming. There are tens of thousands of clones in the sample; around 93% occur only once, and approximately 4.8% lies in the top ten. This CDR3 has 15 residues. V dropped 3 bases and J dropped 7; count of bases not matched to a gene: 6. Germline V gene data show CDR1 as MNHNS and CDR2 as SASEGT.

Sequencing was carried out using peripheral blood. The origin of this receptor is a woman aged 55-75 years with active COVID-19. The chain has TRBV6-1 and TRBJ1-6, with 7 bases lining up with TRBD1. The CDR3 here is CASSDWGQTNSPLHF. The CDR3 nucleotides read TGTGCCAGCAGTGATTGGGGACAGACAAATTCACCCCTCCACTTT.